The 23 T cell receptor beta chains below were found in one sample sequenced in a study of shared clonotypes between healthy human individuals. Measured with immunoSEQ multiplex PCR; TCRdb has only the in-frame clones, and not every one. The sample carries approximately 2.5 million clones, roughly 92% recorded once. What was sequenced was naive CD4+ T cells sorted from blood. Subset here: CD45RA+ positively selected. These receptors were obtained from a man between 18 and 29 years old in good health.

The DNA for the CDR3 is TGTGCCAGCAGTACCCAGGGGAACTCTGGAAACACCATATATTTT. This codes for CASSTQGNSGNTIYF. The chain recombines TRBV6-5 with TRBJ1-3; a possible D gene is TRBD1 (6 bases). Germline-derived CDR1 and CDR2 are MNHEY and SVGAGI. This CDR3 region has 15 residues. V lost 5 bases and J lost 0, with 11 bases in between.

CDR3 coding DNA: TGCGCCAGCAGCCACGAATTCCAAGCCTACGAGCAGTACTTC. Protein product: CASSHEFQAYEQYF. The chain recombines TRBV5-1 with TRBJ2-7; D remains unclear. The CDR3 runs to 14 residues. The V end was cut by 4 bases, the J end by 2 bases, with 13 bases between. The germline CDR1 and CDR2 sequences are SGHRS and YFSETQ.

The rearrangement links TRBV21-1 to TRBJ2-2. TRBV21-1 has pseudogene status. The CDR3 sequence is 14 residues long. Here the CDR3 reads CASSKVKYTGELFF. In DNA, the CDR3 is TGTGCCAGCAGCAAGGTAAAGTACACCGGGGAGCTGTTTTTT.

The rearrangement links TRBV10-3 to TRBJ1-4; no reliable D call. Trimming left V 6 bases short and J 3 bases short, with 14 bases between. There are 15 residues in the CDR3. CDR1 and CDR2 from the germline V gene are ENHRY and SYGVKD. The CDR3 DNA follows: TGTGCCATCAGCGATGACACAACCTCTAATGAAAAACTGTTTTTT. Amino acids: CAISDDTTSNEKLFF.

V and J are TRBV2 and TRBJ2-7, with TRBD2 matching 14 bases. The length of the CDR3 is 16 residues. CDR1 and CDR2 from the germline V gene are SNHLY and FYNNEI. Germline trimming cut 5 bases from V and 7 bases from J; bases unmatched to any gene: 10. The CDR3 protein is CASSILTSGGAREQYF. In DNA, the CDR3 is TGTGCCAGCAGTATTCTGACTAGCGGGGGGGCACGGGAGCAGTACTTC. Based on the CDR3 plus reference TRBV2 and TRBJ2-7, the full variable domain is EPEVTQTPSHQVTQMGQEVILRCVPISNHLYFYWYRQILGQKVEFLVSFYNNEISEKSEIFDDQFSVERPDGSNFTLKIRSTKLEDSAMYFCASSILTSGGAREQYFGPGTRLTVT.

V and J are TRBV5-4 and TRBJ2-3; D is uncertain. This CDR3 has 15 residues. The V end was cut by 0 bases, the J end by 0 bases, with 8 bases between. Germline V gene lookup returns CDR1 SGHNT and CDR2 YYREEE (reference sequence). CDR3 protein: CASSLGDSSTDTQYF. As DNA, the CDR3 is TGTGCCAGCAGCTTGGGGGATTCTAGCACAGATACGCAGTATTTT.

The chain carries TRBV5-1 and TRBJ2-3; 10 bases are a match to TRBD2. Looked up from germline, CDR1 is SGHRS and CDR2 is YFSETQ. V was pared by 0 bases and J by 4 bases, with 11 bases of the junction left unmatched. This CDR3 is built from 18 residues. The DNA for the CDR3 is TGCGCCAGCAGCTTGGAGCCTAGCGGGGGTTTACGTGCAGATACGCAGTATTTT. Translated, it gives CASSLEPSGGLRADTQYF.

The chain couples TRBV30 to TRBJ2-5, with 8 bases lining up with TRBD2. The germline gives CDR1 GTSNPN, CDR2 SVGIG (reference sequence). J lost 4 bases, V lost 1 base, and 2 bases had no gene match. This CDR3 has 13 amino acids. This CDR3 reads CAWSDAGGETQYF. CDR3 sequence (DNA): TGTGCCTGGAGTGATGCGGGAGGAGAGACCCAGTACTTC.

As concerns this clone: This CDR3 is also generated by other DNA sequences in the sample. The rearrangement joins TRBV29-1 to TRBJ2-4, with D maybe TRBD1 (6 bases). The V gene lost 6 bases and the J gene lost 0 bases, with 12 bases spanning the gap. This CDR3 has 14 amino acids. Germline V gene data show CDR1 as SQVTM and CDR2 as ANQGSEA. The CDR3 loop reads CSVAGVVAKNIQYF. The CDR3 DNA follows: TGCAGCGTCGCAGGGGTTGTAGCCAAAAACATTCAGTACTTC.

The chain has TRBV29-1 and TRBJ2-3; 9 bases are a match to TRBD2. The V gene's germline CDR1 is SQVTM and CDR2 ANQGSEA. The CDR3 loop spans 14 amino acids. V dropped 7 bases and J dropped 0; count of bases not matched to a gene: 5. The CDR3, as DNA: TGCAGCGGGACGCTAGCGGGGAGCACAGATACGCAGTATTTT. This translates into CSGTLAGSTDTQYF.

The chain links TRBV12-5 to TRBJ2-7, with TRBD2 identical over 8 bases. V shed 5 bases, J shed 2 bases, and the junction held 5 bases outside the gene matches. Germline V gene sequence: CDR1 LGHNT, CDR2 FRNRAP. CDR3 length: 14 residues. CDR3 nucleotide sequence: TGTGCTAGTGGTAGATCAGCGGGAGCCTACGAGCAGTACTTC. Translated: CASGRSAGAYEQYF.

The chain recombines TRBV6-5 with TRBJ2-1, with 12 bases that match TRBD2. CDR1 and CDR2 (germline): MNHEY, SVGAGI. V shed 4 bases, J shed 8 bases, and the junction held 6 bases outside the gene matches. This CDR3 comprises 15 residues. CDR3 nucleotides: TGTGCCAGCAGTTTACTAGCGGGGGGCGGCCATGAGCAGTTCTTC. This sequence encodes CASSLLAGGGHEQFF.

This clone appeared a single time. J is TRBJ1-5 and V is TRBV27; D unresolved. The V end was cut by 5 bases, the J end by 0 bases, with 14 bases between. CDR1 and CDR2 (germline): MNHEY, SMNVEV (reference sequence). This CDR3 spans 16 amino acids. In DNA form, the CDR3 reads TGTGCCAGCAGTCGCCGGGCAGGACCTAGCAATCAGCCCCAGCATTTT. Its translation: CASSRRAGPSNQPQHF.

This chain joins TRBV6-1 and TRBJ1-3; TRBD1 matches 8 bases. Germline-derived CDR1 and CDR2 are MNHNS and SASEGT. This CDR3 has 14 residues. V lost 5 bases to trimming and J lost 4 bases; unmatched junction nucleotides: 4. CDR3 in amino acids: CASSTRTGGNTIYF. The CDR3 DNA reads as TGTGCCAGCAGTACCAGGACAGGGGGAAACACCATATATTTT.

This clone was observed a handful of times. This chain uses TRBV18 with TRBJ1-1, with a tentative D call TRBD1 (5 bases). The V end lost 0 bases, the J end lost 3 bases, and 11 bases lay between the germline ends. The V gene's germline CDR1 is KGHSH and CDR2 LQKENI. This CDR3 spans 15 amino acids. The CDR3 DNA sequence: TGTGCCAGCTCACCACCCCGCGGGGGTTACACTGAAGCTTTCTTT. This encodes CASSPPRGGYTEAFF.

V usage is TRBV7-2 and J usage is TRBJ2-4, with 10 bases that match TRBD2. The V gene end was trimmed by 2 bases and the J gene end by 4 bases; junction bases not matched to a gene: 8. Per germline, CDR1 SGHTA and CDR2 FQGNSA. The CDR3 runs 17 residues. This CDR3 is CASSLPGLAAVKNIQYF. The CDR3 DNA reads TGTGCCAGCAGCTTACCCGGACTAGCGGCAGTTAAAAACATTCAGTACTTC.

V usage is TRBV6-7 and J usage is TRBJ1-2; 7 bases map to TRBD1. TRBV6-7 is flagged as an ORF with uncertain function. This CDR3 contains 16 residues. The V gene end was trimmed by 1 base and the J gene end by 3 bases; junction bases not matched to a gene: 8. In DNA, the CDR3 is TGTGCCAGCAGTTACTATTCAAGACAGGGCGACTATGGCTACACCTTC. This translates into CASSYYSRQGDYGYTF.

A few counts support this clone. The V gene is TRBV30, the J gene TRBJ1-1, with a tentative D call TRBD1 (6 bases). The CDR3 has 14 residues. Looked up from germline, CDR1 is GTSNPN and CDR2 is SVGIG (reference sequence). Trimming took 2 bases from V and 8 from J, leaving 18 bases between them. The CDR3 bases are TGTGCCTGGAGTAGAGTGCAGGGGAATGGGGAAGCTTTCTTT. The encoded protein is CAWSRVQGNGEAFF.

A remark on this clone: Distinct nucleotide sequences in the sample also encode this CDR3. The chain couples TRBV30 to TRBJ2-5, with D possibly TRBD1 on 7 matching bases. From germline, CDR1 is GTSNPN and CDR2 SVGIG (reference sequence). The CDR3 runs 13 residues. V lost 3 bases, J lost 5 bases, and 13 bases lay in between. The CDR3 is CAWSGGGAETQYF. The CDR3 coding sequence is TGTGCCTGGAGCGGAGGGGGCGCGGAGACCCAGTACTTC.

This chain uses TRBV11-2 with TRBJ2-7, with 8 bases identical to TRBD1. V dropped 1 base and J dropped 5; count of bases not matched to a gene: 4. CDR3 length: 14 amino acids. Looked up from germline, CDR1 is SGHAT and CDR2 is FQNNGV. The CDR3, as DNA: TGTGCCAGCAGCTTAGTTCCAGGGGGCCACGAGCAGTACTTC. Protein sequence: CASSLVPGGHEQYF.

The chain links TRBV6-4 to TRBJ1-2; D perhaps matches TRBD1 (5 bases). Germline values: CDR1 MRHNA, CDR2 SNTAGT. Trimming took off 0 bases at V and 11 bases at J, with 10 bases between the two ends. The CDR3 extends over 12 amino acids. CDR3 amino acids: CASSDSSREYTF. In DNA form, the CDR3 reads TGTGCCAGCAGTGACTCGAGCAGGGAGTACACCTTC.

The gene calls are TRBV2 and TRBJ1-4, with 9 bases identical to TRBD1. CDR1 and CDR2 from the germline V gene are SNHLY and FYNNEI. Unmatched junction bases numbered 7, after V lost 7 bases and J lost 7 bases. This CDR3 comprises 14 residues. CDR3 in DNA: TGTGCCAGCACCGGGACAGGGCAAGGTGAAAAACTGTTTTTT. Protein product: CASTGTGQGEKLFF. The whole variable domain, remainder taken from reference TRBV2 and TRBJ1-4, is EPEVTQTPSHQVTQMGQEVILRCVPISNHLYFYWYRQILGQKVEFLVSFYNNEISEKSEIFDDQFSVERPDGSNFTLKIRSTKLEDSAMYFCASTGTGQGEKLFFGSGTQLSVL.

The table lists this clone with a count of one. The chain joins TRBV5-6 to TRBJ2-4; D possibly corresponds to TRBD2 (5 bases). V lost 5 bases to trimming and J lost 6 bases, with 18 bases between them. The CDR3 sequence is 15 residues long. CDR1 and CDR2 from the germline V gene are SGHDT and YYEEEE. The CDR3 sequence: CASSFWSGAGNIQYF. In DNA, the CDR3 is TGTGCCAGCAGTTTCTGGAGTGGCGCGGGAAACATTCAGTACTTC.